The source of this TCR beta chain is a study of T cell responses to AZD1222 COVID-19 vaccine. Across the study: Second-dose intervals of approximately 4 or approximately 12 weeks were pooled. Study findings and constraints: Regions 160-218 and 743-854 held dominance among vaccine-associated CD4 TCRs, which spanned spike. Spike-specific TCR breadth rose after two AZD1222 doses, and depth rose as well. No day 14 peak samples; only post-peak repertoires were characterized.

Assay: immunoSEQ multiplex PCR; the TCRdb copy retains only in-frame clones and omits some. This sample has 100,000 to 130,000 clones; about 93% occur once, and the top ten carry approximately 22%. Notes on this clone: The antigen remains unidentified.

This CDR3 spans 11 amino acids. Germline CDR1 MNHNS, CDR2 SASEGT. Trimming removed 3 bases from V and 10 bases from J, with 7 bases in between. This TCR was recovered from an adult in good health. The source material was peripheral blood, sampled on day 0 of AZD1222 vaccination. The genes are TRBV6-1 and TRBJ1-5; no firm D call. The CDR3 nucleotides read TGTGCCAGCAGTGAGAAGGTACCCCAGCATTTT. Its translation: CASSEKVPQHF.